Reported below is one T cell receptor beta chain. Germline-derived CDR1 and CDR2 are KGHDR and SFDVKD. The V end lost 7 bases, the J end lost 4 bases, and 11 bases lay between the germline ends. The CDR3 contains 13 residues. The source of the sample is a study of blood T cell repertoires in COVID-19. Repertoires were generated with immunoSEQ multiplex PCR, while TCRdb's copy carries only in-frame clones and drops some. The sample lists tens of thousands of clones, roughly nine tenths occurring once. This chain connects TRBV24-1 to TRBJ2-3, with D possibly TRBD1 on 5 matching bases. The source of this sequence is a man aged 50 or older with COVID-19, enrolled during active disease. Sequencing used peripheral blood. CDR3 loop: CATRGRRADTQYF. CDR3 bases: TGTGCCACCAGGGGGCGCCGGGCAGATACGCAGTATTTT.